Below are 7 T cell receptor beta chains sequenced from a single sample in a study of T cell responses to AZD1222 COVID-19 vaccine. TCRdb's copy holds only in-frame clones and misses some; the assay was immunoSEQ multiplex PCR. The repertoire holds 100,000 to 140,000 clones, about 90% seen once, with roughly 5.6% in the top ten. Sequenced material: peripheral blood, taken 28 days after the second AZD1222 dose. These receptors were collected from an adult who received the AZD1222 COVID-19 vaccine.

V usage is TRBV7-9 and J usage is TRBJ1-4, with D unresolved. Germline V gene lookup returns CDR1 SEHNR and CDR2 FQNEAQ (reference sequence). The CDR3 has 13 residues. Trimming took 1 base from V and 7 from J, leaving 7 bases between them. The CDR3 region is CASSLGLIEKLFF. Written as DNA, the CDR3 is TGTGCCAGCAGCTTAGGGCTCATTGAAAAACTGTTTTTT.

The rearrangement links TRBV27 to TRBJ2-3; the D is unclear. Trimming stripped 6 bases from V and 3 bases from J, with 16 bases between. The germline V gene encodes CDR1 MNHEY and CDR2 SMNVEV (reference sequence). The CDR3 loop spans 15 amino acids. The CDR3 here is CASSPDVMRTDTQYF. As DNA, the CDR3 is TGTGCCAGCAGCCCCGATGTCATGAGAACAGATACGCAGTATTTT.

The chain employs TRBV5-6 and TRBJ2-2; no clear D gene. Trimming cost V 4 bases and J 8 bases, with 15 bases left between them. The V gene's germline CDR1 is SGHDT and CDR2 YYEEEE. CDR3 length: 14 amino acids. The CDR3 reads CASSPFLGSGELFF. The CDR3 DNA sequence: TGTGCCAGCAGCCCTTTCCTGGGATCGGGGGAGCTGTTTTTT.

Here the CDR3 reads CASSREGGRGFQLTYEQYF. In DNA, the CDR3 is TGTGCCAGCAGCCGAGAAGGGGGTCGGGGTTTTCAGTTAACCTACGAGCAGTACTTC. The genes are TRBV6-6 and TRBJ2-7; D may be TRBD1 (6 bases). Germline CDR1 MNHNY, CDR2 SVGAGI (reference sequence). Trimming stripped 6 bases from V and 2 bases from J, with 29 bases between. This CDR3 has 19 residues.

V gene TRBV12-3 or TRBV12-4 combines with J gene TRBJ2-1; a weak D match, TRBD2 (6 bases). Trimming took 7 bases from V and 12 from J, leaving 19 bases between them. The CDR3 has 13 residues. The CDR3 DNA sequence: TGTGCCAGCACCCGATCTAGCGCCTTTTGGCAGTTCTTC. The encoded protein is CASTRSSAFWQFF.

The chain recombines TRBV7-9 with TRBJ1-1; D is unclear. The germline V gene encodes CDR1 SEHNR and CDR2 FQNEAQ (reference sequence). The CDR3 loop spans 12 amino acids. Trimming removed 1 base from V and 11 bases from J, with 11 bases in between. CDR3 region: CASSLGAVGAFF. The CDR3 DNA is TGTGCCAGCAGCTTAGGGGCAGTAGGGGCTTTCTTT.

The chain recombines TRBV28 with TRBJ1-2; D not resolved. The CDR3 totals 15 residues. The ends were cut back, 3 bases at V and 0 bases at J, with 11 bases in the middle. The germline V gene has CDR1 MDHEN and CDR2 SYDVKM. CDR3 protein: CASSFPAVANYGYTF. CDR3 DNA: TGTGCCAGCAGTTTCCCGGCTGTAGCTAACTATGGCTACACCTTC.